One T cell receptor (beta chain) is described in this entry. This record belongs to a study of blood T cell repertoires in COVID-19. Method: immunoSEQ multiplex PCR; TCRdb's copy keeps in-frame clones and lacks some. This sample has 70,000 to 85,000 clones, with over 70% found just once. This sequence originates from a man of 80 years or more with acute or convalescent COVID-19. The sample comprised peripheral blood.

The CDR3 loop is CASSPDRVDGYTF. The CDR3 nucleotides are TGTGCCAGCAGCCCTGACAGGGTTGATGGCTACACCTTC. The chain uses TRBV7-8 and TRBJ1-2; 7 bases align to TRBD1. The CDR3 consists of 13 residues. V lost 5 bases, J lost 6 bases, and 6 bases stayed unmatched. From germline, CDR1 is SGHVS and CDR2 FQNEAQ.